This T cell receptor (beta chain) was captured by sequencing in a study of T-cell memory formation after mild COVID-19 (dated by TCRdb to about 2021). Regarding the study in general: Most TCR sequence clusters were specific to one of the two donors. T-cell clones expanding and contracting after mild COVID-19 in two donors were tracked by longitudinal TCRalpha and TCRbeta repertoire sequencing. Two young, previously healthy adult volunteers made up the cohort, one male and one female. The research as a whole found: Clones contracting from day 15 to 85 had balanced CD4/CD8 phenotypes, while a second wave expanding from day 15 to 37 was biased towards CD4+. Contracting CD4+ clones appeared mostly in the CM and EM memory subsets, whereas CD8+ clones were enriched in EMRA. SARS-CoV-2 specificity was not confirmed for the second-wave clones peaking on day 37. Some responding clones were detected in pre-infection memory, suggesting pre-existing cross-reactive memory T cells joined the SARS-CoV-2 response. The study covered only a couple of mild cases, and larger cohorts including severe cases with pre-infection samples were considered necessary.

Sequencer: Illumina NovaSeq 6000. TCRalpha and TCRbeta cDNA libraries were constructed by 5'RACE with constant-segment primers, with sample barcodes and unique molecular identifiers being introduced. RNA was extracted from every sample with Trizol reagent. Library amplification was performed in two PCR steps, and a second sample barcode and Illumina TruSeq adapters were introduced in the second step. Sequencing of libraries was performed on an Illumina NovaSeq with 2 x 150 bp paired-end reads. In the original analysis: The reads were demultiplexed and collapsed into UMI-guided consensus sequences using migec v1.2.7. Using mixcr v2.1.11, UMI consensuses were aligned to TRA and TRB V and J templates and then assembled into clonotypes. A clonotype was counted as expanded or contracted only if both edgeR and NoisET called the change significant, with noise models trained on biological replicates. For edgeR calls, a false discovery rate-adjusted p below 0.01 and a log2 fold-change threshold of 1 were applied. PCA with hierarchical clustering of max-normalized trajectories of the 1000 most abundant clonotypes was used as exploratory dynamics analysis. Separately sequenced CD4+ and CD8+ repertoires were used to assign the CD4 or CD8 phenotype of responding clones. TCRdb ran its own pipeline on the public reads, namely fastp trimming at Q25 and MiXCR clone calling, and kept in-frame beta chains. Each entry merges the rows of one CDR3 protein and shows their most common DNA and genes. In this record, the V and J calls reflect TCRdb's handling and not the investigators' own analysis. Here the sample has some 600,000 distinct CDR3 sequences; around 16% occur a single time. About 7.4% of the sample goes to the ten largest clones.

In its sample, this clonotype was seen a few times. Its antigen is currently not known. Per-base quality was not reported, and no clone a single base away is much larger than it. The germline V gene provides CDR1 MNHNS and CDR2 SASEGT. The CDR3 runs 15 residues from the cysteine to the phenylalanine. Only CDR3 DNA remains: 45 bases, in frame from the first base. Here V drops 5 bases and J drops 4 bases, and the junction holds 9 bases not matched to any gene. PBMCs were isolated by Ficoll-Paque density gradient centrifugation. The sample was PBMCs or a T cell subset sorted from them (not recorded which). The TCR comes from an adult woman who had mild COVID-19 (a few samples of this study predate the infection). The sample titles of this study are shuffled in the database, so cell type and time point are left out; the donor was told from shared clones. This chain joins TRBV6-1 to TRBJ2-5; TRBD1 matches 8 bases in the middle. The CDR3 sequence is CASSLTYRGLETQYF. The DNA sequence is TGTGCCAGCAGTCTCACCTACAGGGGGTTAGAGACCCAGTACTTC.